The source of this T cell receptor beta chain is a study of CD8+ T cells in alopecia areata. Looking at the study overall: The tofacitinib course ran for 6 to 18 months and was followed by 6 months off drug.

Study-wide results and caveats: Tofacitinib significantly reduced both scalp clonality and expanded CD8+ clones among the top 100. In patients, TCRs were shared less clearly than in mice, and HLA may possibly be involved.

Reverse transcribed after extraction, RNA yielded cDNA as the sequencing template. Using immunoSEQ multiplex PCR, the repertoire was profiled, and TCRdb retains in-frame clones only, with some absent. The profile shows 200,000 to 250,000 clones, around three fifths of them singletons. Trimming cost V 3 bases and J 6 bases, with 10 bases left between them. CDR1 and CDR2 from the germline V gene are GTSNPN and SVGIG (reference sequence). The CDR3 has 12 amino acids. Treatment here: oral pan-JAK inhibitor, 5-10 mg twice daily. Those with alopecia areata gave lesional scalp punch biopsies and peripheral blood. This clone was seen only a few times. The antigen remains undetermined.

The rearrangement links TRBV30 to TRBJ2-3, with D unclear. The sample was CD4+ T cells sorted from blood, taken at week 4, from a patient treated with tofacitinib. The TCR comes from a human donor with alopecia areata. The CDR3 region is CAWSLQVDTQYF. As DNA, the CDR3 is TGTGCCTGGAGCCTCCAGGTGGATACGCAGTATTTT.